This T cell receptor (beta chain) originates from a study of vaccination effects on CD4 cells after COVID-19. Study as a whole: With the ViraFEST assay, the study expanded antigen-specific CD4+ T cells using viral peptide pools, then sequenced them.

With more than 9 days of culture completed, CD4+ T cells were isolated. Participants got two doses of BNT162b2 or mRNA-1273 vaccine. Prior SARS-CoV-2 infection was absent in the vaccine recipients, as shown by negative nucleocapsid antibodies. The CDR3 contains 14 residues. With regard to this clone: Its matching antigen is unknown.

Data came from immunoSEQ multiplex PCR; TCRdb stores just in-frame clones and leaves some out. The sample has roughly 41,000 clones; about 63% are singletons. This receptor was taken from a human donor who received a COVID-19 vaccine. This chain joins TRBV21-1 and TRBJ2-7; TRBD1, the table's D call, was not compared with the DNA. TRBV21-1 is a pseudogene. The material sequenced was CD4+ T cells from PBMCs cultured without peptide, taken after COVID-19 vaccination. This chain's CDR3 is CASSTRTGTYEQYF. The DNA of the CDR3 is TGTGCCAGCAGCACCAGGACAGGGACCTACGAGCAGTACTTC.